One and the same sample provided the 8 T cell receptor beta chains below, sequenced in a study of PD-L1 blockade in urothelial cancer. Time point reported: pretreatment peripheral blood. Method: immunoSEQ multiplex PCR; TCRdb's copy keeps in-frame clones and lacks some. Found here are 54,000 or so clones, over 65% of them singletons; the top ten hold less than 1.5%. The sample was PBMCs, taken around atezolizumab (anti-PD-L1) treatment. These receptors were collected from a man in his fifties or sixties with urothelial cancer.

The chain joins TRBV5-1 to TRBJ1-1; 7 positions match TRBD1. CDR1 is SGHRS, CDR2 YFSETQ, per germline. The CDR3 length is 14 residues. V shed 3 bases and J 4 bases; nucleotides not matched to a gene: 6. CDR3 coding DNA: TGCGCCAGCAGCTCGGGACAGTCGAGCACTGAAGCTTTCTTT. It yields the protein CASSSGQSSTEAFF.

CDR3 region: CASSPASFRMETQYF. CDR3 bases: TGTGCCAGCTCACCGGCGAGCTTCAGGATGGAGACCCAGTACTTC. The chain recombines TRBV18 with TRBJ2-5; D uncertain. CDR1 and CDR2 (germline): KGHSH, LQKENI. The V gene lost 3 bases and the J gene lost 5 bases, with 16 bases spanning the gap. The CDR3 contains 15 residues.

The chain combines TRBV19 with TRBJ2-3; D is perhaps TRBD2 (6 bases). This CDR3 region has 14 residues. The germline CDR1 and CDR2 sequences are LNHDA and SQIVND (reference sequence). Trimming shortened V by 5 bases and J by 0 bases, and 9 bases separated the two germline ends. This CDR3 is CASSAGYSTDTQYF. The CDR3, as DNA: TGTGCCAGTAGTGCGGGGTATAGCACAGATACGCAGTATTTT.

This chain connects TRBV19 to TRBJ2-2, with 10 bases lining up with TRBD1. Germline CDR1 is LNHDA and CDR2 is SQIVND (reference sequence). Trimming cost V 6 bases and J 3 bases; bases outside gene matches: 4. The CDR3 totals 15 residues. In DNA, the CDR3 is TGTGCCAGTAGAAGACAGGGGGCTCACACCGGGGAGCTGTTTTTT. This encodes CASRRQGAHTGELFF.

The gene calls are TRBV30 and TRBJ1-1; 9 bases line up with TRBD1. The ends lost 5 bases at V and 11 bases at J; junction bases unmatched: 9. CDR1 GTSNPN and CDR2 SVGIG come from the germline V gene (reference sequence). This CDR3 has 12 residues. The CDR3 spells CAWGGQGMWAFF. The CDR3 DNA follows: TGTGCCTGGGGGGGACAGGGTATGTGGGCTTTCTTT.

The chain joins TRBV7-2 to TRBJ2-7; 15 nucleotides agree with TRBD2. With 0 bases clipped from V and 9 bases from J, the junction kept 3 bases outside the gene matches. The germline CDR1 and CDR2 sequences are SGHTA and FQGNSA. The CDR3 length is 15 residues. The CDR3 loop reads CASSLAGLAGGGQYF. CDR3 in DNA: TGTGCCAGCAGCTTAGCGGGACTAGCGGGGGGTGGGCAGTACTTC.

The V call is TRBV4-1, the J call TRBJ1-1, with a possible D match to TRBD1 (6 bases). The V gene lost 1 base and the J gene lost 5 bases, with 11 bases spanning the gap. In germline, CDR1 is MGHRA, CDR2 YSYEKL. The CDR3 loop spans 14 amino acids. CDR3 region: CASSQGGGHTEAFF. The CDR3, as DNA: TGCGCCAGCAGCCAAGGTGGGGGCCATACTGAAGCTTTCTTT.

The chain links TRBV19 to TRBJ2-1, with D possibly matching TRBD2 (6 bases). This CDR3 spans 12 amino acids. Germline assignment: CDR1 LNHDA and CDR2 SQIVND (reference sequence). The V and J ends lost 3 bases and 7 bases respectively, with 7 bases between them. This CDR3 reads CASSMGGNEQFF. DNA for the CDR3: TGTGCCAGTAGTATGGGGGGAAATGAGCAGTTCTTC.